A single sample gave rise to the 3 T cell receptor beta chains below, sequenced in a study of blood T cell repertoires in COVID-19. The table came from immunoSEQ multiplex PCR; TCRdb's copy has only in-frame clones and leaves some out. The sample yields approximately 340,000 clones, about 86% seen once. The specimen sequenced was peripheral blood. The receptors derive from a man aged 25-40 years with active or convalescent COVID-19.

This chain joins TRBV5-1 and TRBJ1-2; no clear D. The V gene lost 1 base and the J gene lost 3 bases, with 10 bases spanning the gap. The CDR3 loop spans 14 amino acids. Per germline, CDR1 SGHRS and CDR2 YFSETQ. This CDR3 reads CASSLWQVDYGYTF. As DNA, the CDR3 is TGCGCCAGCAGCTTGTGGCAGGTCGACTATGGCTACACCTTC.

The chain joins TRBV4-2 to TRBJ2-2, with 10 bases lining up with TRBD2. The germline V gene encodes CDR1 LGHNA and CDR2 YNFKEQ. The CDR3 runs to 17 residues. The trim removed 0 bases at V and 7 bases at J, leaving 8 bases unmatched. CDR3 residues: CASSQEPAGGPIGELFF. Here the CDR3 DNA reads TGTGCCAGCAGCCAAGAGCCAGCGGGAGGGCCAATCGGGGAGCTGTTTTTT.

The chain uses TRBV6-5 and TRBJ2-2; maybe TRBD1 (6 bases). This CDR3 comprises 15 residues. V lost 5 bases to trimming and J lost 4 bases, with 14 bases between them. Germline CDR1 is MNHEY and CDR2 is SVGAGI. The CDR3 loop reads CASSPRQAVTGELFF. CDR3 bases: TGTGCCAGCAGTCCCCGACAGGCGGTCACCGGGGAGCTGTTTTTT.